The 16 T cell receptor beta chains below come from one sample, sequenced in a study of T-cell memory formation after mild COVID-19 (dated by TCRdb to about 2021). The protocol used for the library was 5' RACE. The sequencer listed for this sample is Illumina NovaSeq 6000. The public reads were reanalyzed by TCRdb: fastp trimming at Q25, MiXCR alignment, in-frame beta chains only. Rows are combined by CDR3 protein, so each entry shows the most common genes and DNA. This sample is represented by around 300,000 distinct CDR3 sequences; roughly an eighth of them were singletons. 22% of the sample belongs to the ten largest clones. The sequenced material came from PBMCs or a T cell subset sorted from them (not recorded which). Receptor source: a man in his late teens or twenties who had mild COVID-19 (a few samples of this study predate the infection). The sample titles of this study are shuffled in the database, so cell type and time point are left out; the donor was told from shared clones.

This clonotype was counted between two and nine times. This chain uses TRBV20-1 with TRBJ1-1; D is ambiguous. The V gene's germline CDR1 is DFQATT and CDR2 SNEGSKA (reference sequence). The CDR3 contains 12 residues. The V end lost 2 bases, the J end lost 7 bases, and 11 bases lay between the germline ends. The CDR3 reads CSARRPTYEAFF. The CDR3 bases are TGCAGTGCTAGAAGACCGACTTATGAAGCTTTCTTT.

In this sample, this clonotype turned up many times. The rearrangement uses TRBV12-3 or TRBV12-4 and TRBJ2-7; D unclear. V was shortened by 3 bases and J by 3 bases, with 12 bases between the two germline ends. The CDR3 loop spans 14 amino acids. The CDR3 nucleotides are TGTGCCAGCAGTTTCAGGCCCTTGGACTACGAGCAGTACTTC. Protein sequence: CASSFRPLDYEQYF.

The CDR3 loop is CASSPEPGVYEQYF. The CDR3 DNA reads as TGTGCCAGCAGCCCGGAGCCGGGGGTGTACGAGCAGTACTTC. The chain recombines TRBV7-2 with TRBJ2-7; D is possibly TRBD2 (6 bases). Germline V lookup: CDR1 SGHTA, CDR2 FQGNSA. The CDR3 is made up of 14 amino acids. Trimming removed 5 bases from V and 4 bases from J, with 15 bases in between. The variable domain in full, with the rest retrieved from reference TRBV7-2 and TRBJ2-7, is GAGVSQSPSNKVTEKGKDVELRCDPISGHTALYWYRQSLGQGLEFLIYFQGNSAPDKSGLPSDRFSAERTGGSVSTLTIQRTQQEDSAVYLCASSPEPGVYEQYFGPGTRLTVT.

This clonotype was observed a handful of times. The chain is built from TRBV7-9 and TRBJ2-7, with D perhaps given as TRBD1 or TRBD2 (5 bases each). From germline, CDR1 is SEHNR and CDR2 FQNEAQ (reference sequence). V was pared by 5 bases and J by 7 bases, with 21 bases between. The CDR3 is made up of 15 amino acids. In DNA form, the CDR3 reads TGTGCCAGCAGCCCGACCGGGACCCTCCTGCGGGAGCAGTACTTC. It translates to CASSPTGTLLREQYF.

The chain has TRBV10-3 and TRBJ1-1; D gene uncertain. Germline values: CDR1 ENHRY, CDR2 SYGVKD. This CDR3 has 13 residues. The V and J ends lost 7 bases and 5 bases respectively, with 14 bases between them. This CDR3 reads CAIKSIVETEAFF. The CDR3 region has the DNA TGTGCCATCAAGTCCATCGTGGAAACTGAAGCTTTCTTT.

This clonotype was recorded at least ten times. V gene TRBV7-9 combines with J gene TRBJ1-2; tentative D call: TRBD1 (5 bases). The germline gives CDR1 SEHNR, CDR2 FQNEAQ (reference sequence). This CDR3 contains 12 residues. The ends were cut back, 5 bases at V and 8 bases at J, with 12 bases in the middle. CDR3 loop: CASSPGQSGYTF. As DNA, the CDR3 is TGTGCCAGCAGCCCAGGACAATCCGGCTACACCTTC.

This clonotype was seen more than once but under ten times. This chain uses TRBV7-9 with TRBJ1-5, with TRBD1 as a possible D gene (6 bases). From germline, CDR1 is SEHNR and CDR2 FQNEAQ (reference sequence). V lost 5 bases and J lost 5, with 10 bases in between. The CDR3 covers 13 residues. CDR3 region: CASSAQGDQPQHF. The CDR3 DNA sequence: TGTGCCAGCAGCGCACAGGGAGATCAGCCCCAGCATTTT.

The chain combines TRBV12-3 or TRBV12-4 with TRBJ1-2, with D unresolved. The CDR3 runs 14 residues. V lost 7 bases and J 0 bases, leaving 12 bases between the germline ends. CDR3 sequence: CASNTRGANYGYTF. The CDR3 region has the DNA TGTGCCAGCAACACAAGAGGAGCTAACTATGGCTACACCTTC.

The chain couples TRBV6-2 or TRBV6-3 to TRBJ1-5; D uncertain. In germline, CDR1 is MNHEY, CDR2 SVGEGT. The CDR3 consists of 15 residues. Trimming shortened V by 2 bases and J by 6 bases, and 14 bases separated the two germline ends. The CDR3 spells CASSYTSGGGQPQHF. The CDR3 DNA reads as TGTGCCAGCAGTTACACCAGTGGAGGCGGTCAGCCCCAGCATTTT.

This clonotype was recorded many times. This sequence joins TRBV5-1 and TRBJ2-7; the D gene is possibly TRBD1 (6 bases). The V end lost 0 bases, the J end lost 3 bases, and 10 bases lay between the germline ends. The CDR3 has 14 amino acids. Germline V gene sequence: CDR1 SGHRS, CDR2 YFSETQ. The CDR3 here is CASSLAPRGYEQYV. CDR3 coding DNA: TGCGCCAGCAGCTTGGCCCCCAGGGGCTACGAGCAGTACGTC.

This clonotype was seen a handful of times. J is TRBJ1-2 and V is TRBV5-1, with D uncertain. Trimming removed 3 bases at V and 8 bases at J, with 17 bases between. CDR3 length equals 14 residues. Germline CDR1 and CDR2: SGHRS and YFSETQ. CDR3 sequence reads: CASSYESGASGYTF. The CDR3 nucleotides are TGCGCCAGCAGCTATGAGTCCGGAGCATCCGGCTACACCTTC.

The chain couples TRBV2 to TRBJ1-2; D is possibly TRBD1 (6 bases). V shed 2 bases and J shed 4 bases, with 14 bases lying between them. CDR3 length: 15 residues. Germline-derived CDR1 and CDR2 are SNHLY and FYNNEI. The CDR3 loop reads CASSEFKGHPYGYTF. DNA for the CDR3: TGTGCCAGCAGTGAATTTAAGGGACACCCCTATGGCTACACCTTC. Full variable domain (rest looked up from reference TRBV2 and TRBJ1-2): EPEVTQTPSHQVTQMGQEVILRCVPISNHLYFYWYRQILGQKVEFLVSFYNNEISEKSEIFDDQFSVERPDGSNFTLKIRSTKLEDSAMYFCASSEFKGHPYGYTFGSGTRLTVV.

This clonotype was counted a few times. This chain connects TRBV7-8 to TRBJ1-6; D gene unclear. V lost 4 bases and J lost 0, with 13 bases in between. CDR3 length: 17 residues. The V gene's germline CDR1 is SGHVS and CDR2 FQNEAQ. CDR3 sequence reads: CASSSGPPSSYNSPLHF. The CDR3 nucleotides read TGTGCCAGCAGCTCCGGCCCCCCCAGCTCCTATAATTCACCCCTCCACTTT.

This chain joins TRBV4-1 and TRBJ1-6, with D unclear. V shed 0 bases and J shed 4 bases, with 10 bases lying between them. This CDR3 is built from 16 residues. The germline V gene encodes CDR1 MGHRA and CDR2 YSYEKL. DNA of the CDR3: TGCGCCAGCAGCCAAGATCGAGAGGATTATAATTCACCCCTCCACTTT. Protein: CASSQDREDYNSPLHF.

The J gene is TRBJ2-3, the V gene TRBV13, with D hard to call. The V and J ends lost 0 bases and 5 bases respectively, with 6 bases between them. Germline-derived CDR1 and CDR2 are PRHDT and FYEKMQ (reference sequence). The CDR3 is 13 residues long. CDR3 loop: CASSLGLRDTQYF. The CDR3 region has the DNA TGTGCCAGCAGCTTAGGGCTGAGAGATACGCAGTATTTT.

The table lists this clonotype with a few counts. The chain has TRBV5-6 and TRBJ1-1; D gene unclear. The CDR3 contains 11 residues. V shed 3 bases and J shed 8 bases, with 8 bases lying between them. CDR1 is SGHDT, CDR2 YYEEEE, per germline. In DNA, the CDR3 is TGTGCCAGCAGCTCGTATCGGGAAGCTTTCTTT. It specifies CASSSYREAFF. The whole variable domain, remainder taken from reference TRBV5-6 and TRBJ1-1, is DAGVTQSPTHLIKTRGQQVTLRCSPKSGHDTVSWYQQALGQGPQFIFQYYEEEERQRGNFPDRFSGHQFPNYSSELNVNALLLGDSALYLCASSSYREAFFGQGTRLTVV.